This is a list of T cell receptor beta chains from one sample in a study of graft-versus-host responses after intestinal transplantation. Their cognate antigens are unknown. Using immunoSEQ multiplex PCR, the repertoire was profiled, and TCRdb retains in-frame clones only, with some absent. The sample shows about 82,000 clones, around 90% of them seen only once. Specimen: unstimulated CD4+ T cells sorted from spleen or lymph node cells, collected before transplant. Receptors originate from a human donor who was the organ donor for an intestinal transplant. Each CDR3 is given with its conserved first and last residue. The D gene is left open where the match is weak. Only part of the rows carry a size: once, few, many, or a class if the clone is expanded.

d_gene	j_gene	v_gene	abundance	CDR3aa	CDR3nt
NA	TRBJ1-2	TRBV6-1	NA	CASSDPWGGYGYTF	TGTGCCAGCAGTGACCCTTGGGGGGGCTATGGCTACACCTTC
TRBD1	TRBJ2-3	TRBV29-1	NA	CSGQGVQFNTDTQYF	TGCAGCGGACAGGGTGTCCAATTTAACACAGATACGCAGTATTTT
TRBD1	TRBJ2-1	TRBV7-3	NA	CASSSVGDRGEEQFF	TGTGCCAGCAGCTCCGTTGGGGACAGGGGAGAGGAGCAGTTCTTC
NA	TRBJ2-1	TRBV5-4	NA	CASSFRRDRSGWSSYNEQFF	TGTGCCAGCAGCTTTCGGCGGGACCGAAGTGGATGGAGCTCCTACAATGAGCAGTTCTTC
NA	TRBJ1-4	TRBV19	NA	CATHPGGSANEKLFF	TGTGCCACTCACCCTGGGGGGTCGGCTAATGAAAAACTGTTTTTT
TRBD2	TRBJ2-7	TRBV5-4	NA	CASSFTGGSYEQYF	TGTGCCAGCAGCTTTACGGGGGGCTCCTACGAGCAGTACTTC
NA	TRBJ1-4	TRBV18	NA	CASSKGQTATNEKLFF	TGTGCCAGCTCAAAAGGACAGACTGCAACTAATGAAAAACTGTTTTTT
TRBD2	TRBJ2-1	TRBV10-3	NA	CAISWTSDNEQFF	TGTGCCATCAGTTGGACTAGCGACAATGAGCAGTTCTTC
NA	TRBJ1-1	TRBV6-6	NA	CASSYLPGSNTEAFF	TGTGCCAGCAGTTACCTCCCAGGGTCGAACACTGAAGCTTTCTTT
TRBD2	TRBJ2-7	TRBV10-3	NA	CAIKSATSGNYEQYF	TGTGCCATCAAATCAGCTACTAGCGGGAACTACGAGCAGTACTTC
TRBD1	TRBJ2-5	TRBV25-1	once	CASSEPGTGSKETQYF	TGTGCCAGCAGTGAACCCGGGACAGGGAGTAAAGAGACCCAGTACTTC
NA	TRBJ2-5	TRBV27	NA	CASSQGGLGETQYF	TGTGCCAGCAGCCAGGGGGGTCTGGGGGAGACCCAGTACTTC
NA	TRBJ2-3	TRBV27	NA	CASSLYGRSDTQYF	TGTGCCAGCAGTTTATATGGTAGATCAGATACGCAGTATTTT
TRBD1	TRBJ2-1	TRBV10-1	NA	CASQRTGAYNEQFF	TGCGCCAGCCAGCGGACAGGGGCCTACAATGAGCAGTTCTTC
NA	TRBJ1-5	TRBV5-8	NA	CASSKTNRVPNQPQHF	TGTGCCAGCAGCAAAACCAATCGGGTCCCCAATCAGCCCCAGCATTTT
TRBD1	TRBJ1-1	TRBV7-2	NA	CASSKDRGLDTEAFF	TGTGCCAGCAGCAAAGACAGGGGGCTGGACACTGAAGCTTTCTTT
TRBD2	TRBJ2-1	TRBV5-1	NA	CASSPGLAAYNEQFF	TGCGCCAGCAGCCCCGGACTAGCGGCCTACAATGAGCAGTTCTTC
NA	TRBJ1-5	TRBV6-1	once	CASNPETYSNQPQHF	TGTGCCAGCAATCCGGAGACCTATAGCAATCAGCCCCAGCATTTT
TRBD1	TRBJ2-1	TRBV7-6	NA	CASSLGTATLGNEQFF	TGTGCCAGCAGCCTCGGGACAGCTACCCTGGGCAATGAGCAGTTCTTC
NA	TRBJ1-1	TRBV25-1	NA	CASSDPTVNTEAFF	TGTGCCAGCAGTGACCCCACAGTGAACACTGAAGCTTTCTTT
TRBD2	TRBJ2-1	TRBV11-2	NA	CASSRTSGTDFLEQFF	TGTGCCAGCAGCCGGACTAGCGGGACTGACTTTCTCGAGCAGTTCTTC
NA	TRBJ1-1	TRBV2	NA	CASSATEAFF	TGTGCCAGCAGTGCGACTGAAGCTTTCTTT
NA	TRBJ2-1	TRBV7-9	NA	CASSLRGGVDEQFF	TGTGCCAGCAGCTTACGCGGAGGTGTGGATGAGCAGTTCTTC
NA	TRBJ1-3	TRBV30	NA	CAWSVRRETIYF	TGTGCCTGGAGTGTACGGCGGGAGACCATATATTTT
NA	TRBJ1-1	TRBV20-1	NA	CSALHGTEAFF	TGCAGTGCCCTCCACGGCACTGAAGCTTTCTTT
NA	TRBJ2-6	TRBV19	NA	CASSIKARGANVLTF	TGTGCCAGTAGTATTAAGGCCAGGGGGGCCAACGTCCTGACTTTC
NA	TRBJ1-1	TRBV5-1	NA	CASSLAQGGSTEAFF	TGCGCCAGCAGCTTGGCCCAGGGAGGGAGCACTGAAGCTTTCTTT
TRBD1	TRBJ2-1	TRBV18	NA	CASSPQGIALNEQFF	TGTGCCAGCTCGCCACAGGGGATTGCTTTGAATGAGCAGTTCTTC
NA	TRBJ1-1	TRBV4-2	once	CASSPMTAARAEAFF	TGTGCCAGCAGCCCAATGACCGCGGCCCGAGCTGAAGCTTTCTTT
NA	TRBJ2-3	TRBV5-6	NA	CASSFSRVADTQYF	TGTGCCAGCAGCTTCAGCAGGGTGGCAGATACGCAGTATTTT
NA	TRBJ2-5	TRBV7-2	NA	CASSPGGTQETQYF	TGTGCCAGCAGCCCGGGGGGCACCCAAGAGACCCAGTACTTC
NA	TRBJ1-3	TRBV28	once	CASSLPRASSGNTIYF	TGTGCCAGCAGTTTACCCAGGGCCAGCTCTGGAAACACCATATATTTT
NA	TRBJ2-7	TRBV7-9	once	CASSLAGAYEQYF	TGTGCCAGCAGCTTAGCGGGGGCCTACGAGCAGTACTTC
NA	TRBJ2-7	TRBV6-1	NA	CASSDGLLSTYEQYF	TGTGCCAGCAGTGACGGTTTGCTGAGTACCTACGAGCAGTACTTC
TRBD1	TRBJ2-3	TRBV5-4	NA	CASSWTGEDTQYF	TGTGCCAGCAGCTGGACAGGGGAAGATACGCAGTATTTT
TRBD2	TRBJ2-5	TRBV28	NA	CASRTGTSMKETQYF	TGTGCCAGCAGGACCGGGACTAGCATGAAAGAGACCCAGTACTTC
NA	TRBJ2-2	TRBV6-5	NA	CASSYRGGPLRELFF	TGTGCCAGCAGTTACAGGGGGGGGCCTTTGAGGGAGCTGTTTTTT
NA	TRBJ1-2	TRBV9	NA	CASSVFATTGYGYTF	TGTGCCAGCAGCGTATTCGCCACAACCGGGTATGGCTACACCTTC
NA	TRBJ1-1	TRBV18	NA	CASSPGMNTEAFF	TGTGCCAGCTCACCTGGCATGAACACTGAAGCTTTCTTT
TRBD2	TRBJ2-1	TRBV5-4	NA	CASSLGTSGINEQFF	TGTGCCAGCAGCTTGGGGACTAGCGGGATCAATGAGCAGTTCTTC
NA	TRBJ2-2	TRBV7-9	NA	CASSLAGSNTGELFF	TGTGCCAGCAGCTTGGCGGGGAGTAACACCGGGGAGCTGTTTTTT
TRBD2	TRBJ2-1	TRBV28	NA	CASSSPGLAGGRMRNEQFF	TGTGCCAGCAGTTCGCCGGGACTAGCGGGAGGGCGTATGAGGAATGAGCAGTTCTTC
NA	TRBJ1-1	TRBV7-9	NA	CASSLAGTYTEAFF	TGTGCCAGCAGCTTAGCTGGCACCTACACTGAAGCTTTCTTT
TRBD2	TRBJ2-3	TRBV27	NA	CASRATSAYTDTQYF	TGTGCCAGCAGGGCGACTAGCGCGTACACAGATACGCAGTATTTT
NA	TRBJ1-5	TRBV6-1	NA	CASSGTLYSNQPQHF	TGTGCCAGCAGTGGGACACTTTATAGCAATCAGCCCCAGCATTTT
NA	TRBJ1-2	TRBV6-6	few	CASSYSGVATYGYTF	TGTGCCAGCAGTTACTCAGGGGTGGCAACTTATGGCTACACCTTC
NA	TRBJ1-5	TRBV2	few	CASTRILQGPQHF	TGTGCCAGCACCCGAATCCTACAGGGCCCCCAGCATTTT
NA	TRBJ2-7	TRBV5-1	NA	CASRDSSYEQYF	TGCGCCAGCAGGGACAGCTCCTACGAGCAGTACTTC
TRBD1	TRBJ1-2	TRBV5-1	NA	CASSSGTAYGYTF	TGCGCCAGCAGCTCCGGGACAGCCTATGGCTACACCTTC
TRBD1	TRBJ1-1	TRBV11-3	NA	CASSTRQGSTEAFF	TGTGCCAGCAGCACGAGACAGGGCTCCACTGAAGCTTTCTTT
NA	TRBJ1-2	TRBV28	NA	CASRIRHTLYGYTF	TGTGCCAGCAGGATTAGACATACCCTCTATGGCTACACCTTC
TRBD1	TRBJ2-1	TRBV27	once	CATSGQGYYNEQFF	TGTGCCACCAGCGGACAGGGATACTACAATGAGCAGTTCTTC